The present TCR beta chain was sequenced within a study of response to subunit inactivated influenza vaccine. Regarding the study as a whole: Authors suggested few new T cells are recruited by each seasonal influenza vaccination.

Comments on this clonotype: Antigen: not known.

The CDR3 spans 14 residues. Trimming removed 3 bases at V and 4 bases at J, with 16 bases between. Germline values: CDR1 DFQATT, CDR2 SNEGSKA (reference sequence). Via MiXCR, TCRdb re-called the RT-PCR reads, giving one row per CDR3 protein. The data contain approximately 520,000 distinct CDR3 sequences, roughly 27% of them seen just once; the ten biggest clones take up approximately 1.9%. V and J are TRBV20-1 and TRBJ2-7, with D perhaps matching TRBD1 (5 bases). This TCR derives from a man aged 45-65 years who received an inactivated influenza vaccine. The material was CD4+ T cells sorted from PBMCs, obtained more than 4 days after vaccination. The CDR3 DNA sequence: TGCAGTGCTAGCCCCGACGACAGCCTATACGAGCAGTACTTC. Translating gives CSASPDDSLYEQYF.